This T cell receptor (beta chain) originates from a study of blood T cell repertoires in COVID-19. Participants were placed into cohorts based on the clinical history they reported. Germline lookup yields CDR1 SQVTM and CDR2 ANQGSEA. The CDR3 has 12 amino acids. V shed 8 bases, J shed 5 bases, and the junction held 5 bases outside the gene matches. The repertoire was sequenced with immunoSEQ multiplex PCR; TCRdb's copy has only in-frame clones and lacks some. The sample has about 480,000 clones, roughly 90% seen once. Sequenced material: PBMCs or T cells enriched from blood (not recorded which). The sequence was collected from a woman aged 40 to 55 who had recovered from COVID-19. This rearrangement joins TRBV29-1 to TRBJ1-2; 10 nucleotides agree with TRBD1. The CDR3 reads CSLWTGGYGYTF. The CDR3 DNA follows: TGCAGCCTTTGGACAGGGGGATATGGCTACACCTTC.